The 9 T cell receptor beta chains in this list originate from one sample, sequenced in a study of blood T cell repertoires in COVID-19. Repertoires were generated with immunoSEQ multiplex PCR, while TCRdb's copy carries only in-frame clones and drops some. The sample lists 450,000 or so clones, 80% to 90% occurring once. The sequenced sample was peripheral blood. The receptors come from a man younger than 35 with COVID-19, enrolled during active disease.

The chain uses TRBV19 and TRBJ2-5; D ambiguous. The CDR3 is 15 residues long. V was shortened by 3 bases and J by 4 bases, with 15 bases between the two germline ends. From germline, CDR1 is LNHDA and CDR2 SQIVND (reference sequence). CDR3 residues: CASSISGISLETQYF. As DNA, the CDR3 is TGTGCCAGTAGTATTTCTGGCATTAGCCTAGAGACCCAGTACTTC.

The chain joins TRBV29-1 to TRBJ2-5, with 15 bases aligning to TRBD2. Germline CDR1 SQVTM, CDR2 ANQGSEA. The CDR3 is 16 amino acids. Trimming took 6 bases from V and 1 from J; bases not matched to a gene: 6. The CDR3 protein is CSVRGLAGGSQETQYF. The CDR3 DNA reads TGCAGCGTGAGGGGACTAGCGGGGGGTAGCCAAGAGACCCAGTACTTC.

The J gene is TRBJ2-1, the V gene TRBV6-5; 7 bases agree with TRBD1. The germline CDR1 and CDR2 sequences are MNHEY and SVGAGI. The trim removed 9 bases at V and 10 bases at J, leaving 9 bases unmatched. The CDR3 loop spans 12 amino acids. The DNA of the CDR3 is TGTGCCAGTTGCCAGGGGGACGGGGAGCAGTTCTTC. It is translated as CASCQGDGEQFF.

J is TRBJ1-2 and V is TRBV5-4; the D gene is possibly TRBD1 (5 bases). CDR1 is SGHNT and CDR2 is YYREEE in the germline V gene (reference sequence). This CDR3 spans 14 amino acids. Trimming shortened V by 1 base and J by 7 bases, and 14 bases separated the two germline ends. The DNA of the CDR3 is TGTGCCAGCAGCTTGTGGCAGGGTGACGGTGGCTACACCTTC. This sequence encodes CASSLWQGDGGYTF. Variable domain in full (rest from reference TRBV5-4 and TRBJ1-2): ETGVTQSPTHLIKTRGQQVTLRCSSQSGHNTVSWYQQALGQGPQFIFQYYREEENGRGNFPPRFSGLQFPNYSSELNVNALELDDSALYLCASSLWQGDGGYTFGSGTRLTVV.

The J gene is TRBJ1-2, the V gene TRBV20-1; possible D gene TRBD1, 6 bases. Germline V gene sequence: CDR1 DFQATT, CDR2 SNEGSKA (reference sequence). CDR3 length: 11 residues. Deletions cut 3 bases from V and 8 bases from J, with 10 bases between. The CDR3 DNA follows: TGCAGTGCTAGTCGACAGGCCGGCTACACCTTC. It yields the protein CSASRQAGYTF.

The chain couples TRBV12-3 or TRBV12-4 to TRBJ1-2, with 7 bases that match TRBD1. The CDR3 extends over 13 amino acids. Trimming took 9 bases from V and 4 from J; bases not matched to a gene: 8. CDR3 region: CASRGGRAYGYTF. CDR3 coding DNA: TGTGCCAGTAGAGGGGGCAGGGCCTATGGCTACACCTTC.

This sequence joins TRBV11-3 and TRBJ2-1; 7 bases match TRBD2. Germline V lookup: CDR1 SGHNT, CDR2 YENEEA. CDR3 length: 12 amino acids. With 7 bases clipped from V and 6 bases from J, the junction kept 3 bases outside the gene matches. In nucleotides, the CDR3 is TGTGCCAGCACGACTAGCCGCAATGAGCAGTTCTTC. Translation: CASTTSRNEQFF. Drawing the rest from reference TRBV11-3 and TRBJ2-1, the complete variable domain is EAGVVQSPRYKIIEKKQPVAFWCNPISGHNTLYWYLQNLGQGPELLIRYENEEAVDDSQLPKDRFSAERLKGVDSTLKIQPAELGDSAVYLCASTTSRNEQFFGPGTRLTVL.

For this clone: Distinct nucleotide sequences in the sample also encode this CDR3. The rearrangement uses TRBV2 and TRBJ2-1; 10 nucleotides agree with TRBD1. CDR3 length: 15 amino acids. The V segment lost 7 bases and the J segment 1 base; nucleotides outside the gene matches: 4. CDR1 is SNHLY and CDR2 is FYNNEI in the germline V gene. In nucleotides, the CDR3 is TGTGCCAGCATACCGGGACAGGGGTCCTACAATGAGCAGTTCTTC. The encoded protein is CASIPGQGSYNEQFF.

The chain uses TRBV3-1 (or the pseudogene TRBV3-2) and TRBJ2-3; 10 bases align to TRBD1. Germline V gene data show CDR1 as LGHDT and CDR2 as YNNKEL (reference sequence). The CDR3 loop spans 18 amino acids. Germline trimming cut 8 bases from V and 1 base from J; bases unmatched to any gene: 15. CDR3 sequence: CASAGATMTGGRTDTQYF. The CDR3 DNA follows: TGTGCCAGCGCCGGGGCGACGATGACAGGGGGCCGCACAGATACGCAGTATTTT.